The 17 T cell receptor beta chains given below trace back to one sample, sequenced in a study of OX40 agonist ivuxolimab in advanced cancers. Assay used: immunoSEQ multiplex PCR; TCRdb lists only in-frame clones, some missing. The sample has about 73,000 clones, more than 85% seen once. The input for sequencing was CD4+ or CD8+ T cells sorted from blood, taken in a trial of the OX40 agonist ivuxolimab. The receptors derive from an adult with an advanced solid tumor such as melanoma, head and neck, liver or kidney cancer.

The CDR3 reads CASSYRGEGYGYTF. The CDR3 DNA reads TGTGCCAGCAGTTACCGGGGCGAAGGCTATGGCTACACCTTC. The chain uses TRBV6-6 and TRBJ1-2, with a tentative D call TRBD1 (5 bases). There are 14 residues in the CDR3. V was pared by 2 bases and J by 4 bases, with 11 bases between. The V gene's germline CDR1 is MNHNY and CDR2 SVGAGI (reference sequence).

The V call is TRBV18, the J call TRBJ2-6; a possible D gene is TRBD1 (6 bases). CDR1 is KGHSH, CDR2 LQKENI, per germline. Trimming shortened V by 2 bases and J by 0 bases, and 23 bases separated the two germline ends. There are 21 residues in the CDR3. CDR3 in DNA: TGTGCCAGCTCACCATTTCGACAGGTATTCAGTTCACCCTCTGGGGCCAACGTCCTGACTTTC. Translating gives CASSPFRQVFSSPSGANVLTF.

This clone appeared once. The rearrangement links TRBV11-2 to TRBJ2-1, with D uncertain. The germline CDR1 and CDR2 sequences are SGHAT and FQNNGV. The CDR3 has 16 residues. V was shortened by 1 base and J by 7 bases, with 17 bases between the two germline ends. The CDR3 DNA reads as TGTGCCAGCAGCTTAGTACCGAACCCCGAGGCAAATGAGCAGTTCTTC. Amino acid sequence: CASSLVPNPEANEQFF.

This clone was seen once. The V and J genes are TRBV5-1 and TRBJ2-1; 10 positions agree with TRBD2. Trimming removed 2 bases from V and 7 bases from J; junction bases left unmatched: 3. This CDR3 is 14 amino acids long. Germline CDR1 is SGHRS and CDR2 is YFSETQ. CDR3 sequence reads: CASSFQRGGNEQFF. Here the CDR3 DNA reads TGCGCCAGCAGCTTTCAGCGGGGGGGAAATGAGCAGTTCTTC.

This chain joins TRBV27 and TRBJ2-7; TRBD1 matches at 7 bases. V lost 3 bases to trimming and J lost 2 bases; unmatched junction nucleotides: 1. Germline loops: CDR1 MNHEY, CDR2 SMNVEV (reference sequence). The CDR3 loop spans 13 amino acids. The CDR3 DNA sequence: TGTGCCAGCAGTTTCGGGACAGCCTACGAGCAGTACTTC. Translated, it gives CASSFGTAYEQYF.

The rearrangement joins TRBV7-9 to TRBJ1-4; no reliable D call. The V and J ends lost 2 bases and 2 bases respectively, with 9 bases between them. This CDR3 contains 15 residues. Germline assignment: CDR1 SEHNR and CDR2 FQNEAQ (reference sequence). The CDR3 DNA is TGTGCCAGCAGCTTACCGGGAGGTACTAATGAAAAACTGTTTTTT. Protein sequence: CASSLPGGTNEKLFF.

This clone was seen only once. The V gene is TRBV21-1, the J gene TRBJ1-4; the D call of TRBD1 is as the table states it, not checked on the DNA. TRBV21-1 is labeled a pseudogene. The CDR3 loop spans 14 amino acids. CDR3 DNA sequence: TGTGCCAGCAGCATCGACAGGGGGGATGAAAAACTGTTTTTT. As protein: CASSIDRGDEKLFF.

The chain carries TRBV27 and TRBJ2-3, with 15 bases identical to TRBD2. Germline V gives CDR1 MNHEY, CDR2 SMNVEV (reference sequence). The length of the CDR3 is 16 residues. V dropped 0 bases and J dropped 6; count of bases not matched to a gene: 1. CDR3 residues: CASSLSGLAGGDTQYF. CDR3 nucleotide sequence: TGTGCCAGCAGTTTATCCGGACTAGCGGGGGGGGATACGCAGTATTTT.

The chain carries TRBV5-1 and TRBJ2-7; 12 bases align to TRBD1. The germline V gene encodes CDR1 SGHRS and CDR2 YFSETQ. There are 14 residues in the CDR3. Trimming cost V 0 bases and J 6 bases; bases outside gene matches: 1. The CDR3, as DNA: TGCGCCAGCAGCTTGGGGGGACAGGGGGCCGAGCAGTACTTC. Protein sequence: CASSLGGQGAEQYF.

V gene TRBV13 combines with J gene TRBJ2-7; 9 bases align to TRBD1. V was pared by 2 bases and J by 3 bases, with 8 bases of the junction left unmatched. From germline, CDR1 is PRHDT and CDR2 FYEKMQ (reference sequence). There are 16 residues in the CDR3. The CDR3 reads CASSLRWDRENYEQYF. The CDR3 DNA reads TGTGCCAGCAGCTTACGGTGGGACAGGGAGAACTACGAGCAGTACTTC.

The table lists this clone with a count of one. The chain is built from TRBV27 and TRBJ1-5, with D tentatively TRBD1 (5 bases). Germline CDR1 MNHEY, CDR2 SMNVEV (reference sequence). The V end was cut by 3 bases, the J end by 7 bases, with 16 bases between. There are 15 residues in the CDR3. For the CDR3, the DNA is TGTGCCAGCAGTTTGGTTCCGGGGGGAGGACAGCCCCAGCATTTT. This translates into CASSLVPGGGQPQHF.

This chain links TRBV29-1 with TRBJ2-5; a possible D gene is TRBD1 (6 bases). The CDR3 runs 12 residues. The germline V and J ends were trimmed by 6 bases and 4 bases, with 12 bases remaining between them. Looked up from germline, CDR1 is SQVTM and CDR2 is ANQGSEA. The CDR3 here is CSVITGLETQYF. The CDR3 coding sequence is TGCAGCGTAATAACAGGGTTAGAGACCCAGTACTTC.

CDR3 protein: CSARGGVEQYF. CDR3 nucleotide sequence: TGCAGTGCTAGGGGCGGGGTCGAGCAGTACTTC. The chain is built from TRBV20-1 and TRBJ2-7, with a tentative D call TRBD2 (6 bases). The CDR3 extends over 11 amino acids. Germline V gene data show CDR1 as DFQATT and CDR2 as SNEGSKA (reference sequence). Trimming took off 3 bases at V and 6 bases at J, with 9 bases between the two ends.

The chain combines TRBV5-6 with TRBJ2-7; tentative D call: TRBD2 (5 bases). This CDR3 spans 14 amino acids. Germline lookup yields CDR1 SGHDT and CDR2 YYEEEE. The ends were cut back, 2 bases at V and 4 bases at J, with 13 bases in the middle. The CDR3 region is CASSFGTAVYEQYF. Here the CDR3 DNA reads TGTGCCAGCAGCTTCGGCACAGCGGTTTACGAGCAGTACTTC. Combining the CDR3 with reference TRBV5-6 and TRBJ2-7 gives the whole variable domain DAGVTQSPTHLIKTRGQQVTLRCSPKSGHDTVSWYQQALGQGPQFIFQYYEEEERQRGNFPDRFSGHQFPNYSSELNVNALLLGDSALYLCASSFGTAVYEQYFGPGTRLTVT.

The genes are TRBV2 and TRBJ1-5; D call uncertain. CDR1 is SNHLY and CDR2 is FYNNEI in the germline V gene. The V end lost 1 base, the J end lost 5 bases, and 6 bases lay between the germline ends. This CDR3 comprises 13 residues. DNA of the CDR3: TGTGCCAGCAGTGAAGGGCAGTATCAGCCCCAGCATTTT. Translated: CASSEGQYQPQHF. The variable domain in full, with the rest retrieved from reference TRBV2 and TRBJ1-5, is EPEVTQTPSHQVTQMGQEVILRCVPISNHLYFYWYRQILGQKVEFLVSFYNNEISEKSEIFDDQFSVERPDGSNFTLKIRSTKLEDSAMYFCASSEGQYQPQHFGDGTRLSIL.

The chain's CDR3 is CASSSRTGGYEQYF. CDR3 sequence (DNA): TGTGCCAGCAGCTCTCGGACAGGGGGCTACGAGCAGTACTTC. V usage is TRBV7-9 and J usage is TRBJ2-7; the match to TRBD1 covers 10 bases. Germline trimming cut 4 bases from V and 3 bases from J; bases unmatched to any gene: 3. Germline CDR1 reads SEHNR; CDR2 reads FQNEAQ (reference sequence). CDR3 length equals 14 residues.

The V gene is TRBV27, the J gene TRBJ2-3; D might be TRBD2 (5 bases). This CDR3 region has 16 residues. Germline V lookup: CDR1 MNHEY, CDR2 SMNVEV (reference sequence). Trimming cost V 0 bases and J 6 bases, with 16 bases left between them. The CDR3 nucleotides read TGTGCCAGCAGTTTATCGAGTCTTATGGGCGGGGATACGCAGTATTTT. The encoded protein is CASSLSSLMGGDTQYF.